These T cell receptor beta chains were read from a single sample in a study of T-cell reconstitution after alpha-beta-depleted transplantation in children. TCRdb reprocessed the PCR reads via MiXCR and lists one record per CDR3 protein. The sample comprises some 600,000 distinct CDR3 sequences, approximately 12% of which are singletons, and around 2.2% rests with the top ten. Sequencing used PBMCs, mostly from graft donor cells, obtained 360 days after TCRalphabeta/CD19-depleted stem cell transplant. The source is a male patient under 18 who had a stem cell transplant for acute myeloid leukemia, so the T cells may come from the graft donor. CDR3s include the opening cysteine and the closing phenylalanine or tryptophan. The D gene is left open where the match is weak. Size is stated for part of the rows, as once, few or many counts, or as a class when the clone is expanded.

j_gene: TRBJ2-1; abundance: few; d_gene: NA; v_gene: TRBV5-1; len: 8; CDR3aa: CASTVQFF; CDR3nt: TGCGCCAGCACAGTGCAGTTCTTC
j_gene: TRBJ2-5; abundance: few; d_gene: TRBD2; v_gene: TRBV20-1; len: 13; CDR3aa: CSATLAVLKTQYF; CDR3nt: TGCAGTGCCACTCTAGCGGTCCTGAAGACCCAGTACTTC
j_gene: TRBJ2-7; abundance: NA; d_gene: NA; v_gene: TRBV29-1; len: 15; CDR3aa: CSVEPRDGFEGEQYF; CDR3nt: TGCAGCGTTGAACCCAGGGATGGTTTCGAGGGGGAGCAGTACTTC
j_gene: TRBJ1-1; abundance: NA; d_gene: NA; v_gene: TRBV7-6; len: 16; CDR3aa: CASSLGTRGLDTEAFF; CDR3nt: TGTGCCAGCAGCTTAGGAACAAGAGGTTTGGACACTGAAGCTTTCTTT
j_gene: TRBJ1-3; abundance: NA; d_gene: TRBD1; v_gene: TRBV5-1; len: 14; CDR3aa: CASSHRGGGETIYF; CDR3nt: TGCGCCAGCAGCCACAGGGGGGGTGGCGAGACCATATATTTT
j_gene: TRBJ2-1; abundance: few; d_gene: NA; v_gene: TRBV3-1; len: 15; CDR3aa: CASSLSWGRNNEQFF; CDR3nt: TGTGCCAGCAGCCTCTCATGGGGACGGAACAATGAGCAGTTCTTC
j_gene: TRBJ2-1; abundance: few; d_gene: NA; v_gene: TRBV11-2; len: 13; CDR3aa: CASSLSPGFEQFF; CDR3nt: TGTGCCAGCAGCCTTTCACCGGGATTTGAGCAGTTCTTC
j_gene: TRBJ2-1; abundance: NA; d_gene: TRBD2; v_gene: TRBV24-1; len: 17; CDR3aa: CATSDWGLAGTYNEQFF; CDR3nt: TGTGCCACCAGTGATTGGGGACTAGCGGGGACCTACAATGAGCAGTTCTTC
j_gene: TRBJ1-2; abundance: few; d_gene: NA; v_gene: TRBV14; len: 15; CDR3aa: CASSQDNRNFYGYTF; CDR3nt: TGTGCCAGCAGCCAAGATAATAGGAATTTCTATGGCTACACCTTC
j_gene: TRBJ2-5; abundance: many; d_gene: TRBD2; v_gene: TRBV24-1; len: 15; CDR3aa: CATSDRLAGQETQYF; CDR3nt: TGTGCCACCAGTGATAGACTAGCGGGACAAGAGACCCAGTACTTC
j_gene: TRBJ2-2; abundance: NA; d_gene: NA; v_gene: TRBV7-9; len: 14; CDR3aa: CAIAGAWESGELFF; CDR3nt: TGTGCCATCGCCGGAGCGTGGGAGAGCGGGGAGCTGTTTTTT
j_gene: TRBJ1-5; abundance: few; d_gene: NA; v_gene: TRBV20-1; len: 17; CDR3aa: CSASKDRPIGSNQPQHF; CDR3nt: TGCAGTGCTAGCAAGGACAGACCGATCGGTAGCAATCAGCCCCAGCATTTT
j_gene: TRBJ2-3; abundance: many; d_gene: TRBD1; v_gene: TRBV10-3; len: 15; CDR3aa: CAISSGQGSADTQYF; CDR3nt: TGTGCCATCAGTTCAGGACAGGGATCGGCAGATACGCAGTATTTT
j_gene: TRBJ2-7; abundance: NA; d_gene: TRBD2; v_gene: TRBV9; len: 16; CDR3aa: CASSPRGSGSIHEQYF; CDR3nt: TGTGCCAGCAGCCCCCGGGGTAGCGGGAGTATCCACGAGCAGTACTTC
j_gene: TRBJ2-1; abundance: medium-sized; d_gene: NA; v_gene: TRBV12-3/TRBV12-4; len: 10; CDR3aa: CASSYAVQFF; CDR3nt: TGTGCCAGCAGTTACGCCGTGCAGTTCTTC
j_gene: TRBJ2-7; abundance: few; d_gene: NA; v_gene: TRBV7-9; len: 15; CDR3aa: CASTPTRRQYDEQYF; CDR3nt: TGTGCCAGCACCCCCACGAGGCGACAATACGACGAGCAGTACTTC
j_gene: TRBJ2-1; abundance: many; d_gene: NA; v_gene: TRBV6-2/TRBV6-3; len: 15; CDR3aa: CASSSLRSSYNEQFF; CDR3nt: TGTGCCAGCAGTTCACTCCGGAGCTCCTACAATGAGCAGTTCTTC
j_gene: TRBJ2-1; abundance: few; d_gene: TRBD2; v_gene: TRBV20-1; len: 15; CDR3aa: CSASVPGTSYNEQFF; CDR3nt: TGCAGTGCTAGTGTCCCGGGGACTAGCTACAATGAGCAGTTCTTC
j_gene: TRBJ2-7; abundance: many; d_gene: TRBD1; v_gene: TRBV20-1; len: 13; CDR3aa: CSAAPGQGNEQYF; CDR3nt: TGCAGTGCCGCACCGGGACAGGGGAACGAGCAGTACTTC
j_gene: TRBJ2-1; abundance: few; d_gene: TRBD2; v_gene: TRBV4-2; len: 22; CDR3aa: CASSSKSGLAGGGGYLYNEQFF; CDR3nt: TGTGCCAGCAGTTCCAAGAGTGGACTAGCGGGAGGGGGGGGATATCTTTACAATGAGCAGTTCTTC
j_gene: TRBJ2-2; abundance: few; d_gene: NA; v_gene: TRBV18; len: 13; CDR3aa: CASSPGTTGELFF; CDR3nt: TGTGCCAGCTCACCTGGGACCACCGGGGAGCTGTTTTTT
j_gene: TRBJ2-1; abundance: few; d_gene: NA; v_gene: TRBV29-1; len: 11; CDR3aa: CSPKLGLEQFF; CDR3nt: TGCAGCCCCAAACTAGGGCTTGAGCAGTTCTTC
j_gene: TRBJ2-7; abundance: NA; d_gene: TRBD1; v_gene: TRBV18; len: 14; CDR3aa: CASSIDRGSYEQYF; CDR3nt: TGTGCCAGCTCGATCGACAGGGGCTCCTACGAGCAGTACTTC
j_gene: TRBJ2-3; abundance: many; d_gene: NA; v_gene: TRBV7-7; len: 15; CDR3aa: CASSQTGGSTDTQYF; CDR3nt: TGTGCTAGCAGCCAGACCGGCGGGAGCACAGATACGCAGTATTTT
j_gene: TRBJ2-1; abundance: many; d_gene: NA; v_gene: TRBV21-1; len: 11; CDR3aa: CARRSGDEQFF; CDR3nt: TGTGCCAGGAGATCCGGCGATGAGCAGTTCTTC
j_gene: TRBJ2-1; abundance: few; d_gene: TRBD2; v_gene: TRBV7-3; len: 16; CDR3aa: CASSSKREFSYNEQFF; CDR3nt: TGTGCCAGCAGCTCCAAGCGGGAATTCTCCTACAATGAGCAGTTCTTC
j_gene: TRBJ2-1; abundance: NA; d_gene: NA; v_gene: TRBV7-2; len: 13; CDR3aa: CASSFVPGDEQFF; CDR3nt: TGTGCCAGCAGCTTCGTCCCGGGGGATGAGCAGTTCTTC
j_gene: TRBJ2-7; abundance: NA; d_gene: NA; v_gene: TRBV6-2/TRBV6-3; len: 14; CDR3aa: CASLHPGHSYEQYF; CDR3nt: TGTGCCAGCCTCCACCCGGGGCACTCCTACGAGCAGTACTTC
j_gene: TRBJ1-4; abundance: once; d_gene: TRBD1; v_gene: TRBV29-1; len: 13; CDR3aa: CTVQGAGEEKLFF; CDR3nt: TGCACCGTTCAGGGGGCAGGAGAAGAAAAACTGTTTTTT
j_gene: TRBJ2-5; abundance: NA; d_gene: TRBD1; v_gene: TRBV12-3/TRBV12-4; len: 17; CDR3aa: CASSFGLGTGDGETQYF; CDR3nt: TGTGCCAGCAGTTTCGGGCTGGGAACAGGGGATGGGGAGACCCAGTACTTC
j_gene: TRBJ2-1; abundance: few; d_gene: NA; v_gene: TRBV7-2; len: 17; CDR3aa: CASSLVSRAVSYNEQFF; CDR3nt: TGTGCCAGCAGCTTAGTTTCCAGGGCAGTCTCCTACAATGAGCAGTTCTTC